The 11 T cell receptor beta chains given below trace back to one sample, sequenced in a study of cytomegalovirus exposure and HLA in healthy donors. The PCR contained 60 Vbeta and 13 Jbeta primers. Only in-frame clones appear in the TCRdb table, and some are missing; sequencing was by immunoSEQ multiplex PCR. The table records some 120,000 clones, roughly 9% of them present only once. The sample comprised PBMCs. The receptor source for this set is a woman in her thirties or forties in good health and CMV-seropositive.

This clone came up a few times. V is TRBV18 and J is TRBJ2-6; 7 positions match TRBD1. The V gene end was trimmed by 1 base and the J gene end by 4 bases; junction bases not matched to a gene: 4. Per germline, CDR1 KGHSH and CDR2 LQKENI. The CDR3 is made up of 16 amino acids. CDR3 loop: CASSPQGAKGANVLTF. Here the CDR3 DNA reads TGTGCCAGCTCACCACAGGGGGCAAAAGGGGCCAACGTCCTGACTTTC.

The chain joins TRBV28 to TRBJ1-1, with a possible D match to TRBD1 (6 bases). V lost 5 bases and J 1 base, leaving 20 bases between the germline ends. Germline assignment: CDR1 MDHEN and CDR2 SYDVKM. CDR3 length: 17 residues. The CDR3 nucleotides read TGTGCCAGCAGTCTAAGGGGGACCACGGGGACGAACACTGAAGCTTTCTTT. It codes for CASSLRGTTGTNTEAFF. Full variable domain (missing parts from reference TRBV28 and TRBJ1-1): DVKVTQSSRYLVKRTGEKVFLECVQDMDHENMFWYRQDPGLGLRLIYFSYDVKMKEKGDIPEGYSVSREKKERFSLILESASTNQTSMYLCASSLRGTTGTNTEAFFGQGTRLTVV.

In nucleotides, the CDR3 is TGTGCCAGCTCACCGATCACAACGAACACTGAAGCTTTCTTT. Residues: CASSPITTNTEAFF. The chain uses TRBV18 and TRBJ1-1; D call uncertain. Germline V gene sequence: CDR1 KGHSH, CDR2 LQKENI. The CDR3 consists of 14 residues. V gave up 3 bases and J gave up 1 base, with 9 bases separating them. The whole variable domain, remainder taken from reference TRBV18 and TRBJ1-1, is NAGVMQNPRHLVRRRGQEARLRCSPMKGHSHVYWYRQLPEEGLKFMVYLQKENIIDESGMPKERFSAEFPKEGPSILRIQQVVRGDSAAYFCASSPITTNTEAFFGQGTRLTVV.

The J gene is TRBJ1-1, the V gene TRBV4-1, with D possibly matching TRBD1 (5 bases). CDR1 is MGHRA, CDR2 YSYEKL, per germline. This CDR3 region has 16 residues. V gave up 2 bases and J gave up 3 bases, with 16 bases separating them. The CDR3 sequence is CASSQLRQSGYTEAFF. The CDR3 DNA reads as TGCGCCAGCAGCCAATTGAGACAGAGTGGGTACACTGAAGCTTTCTTT.

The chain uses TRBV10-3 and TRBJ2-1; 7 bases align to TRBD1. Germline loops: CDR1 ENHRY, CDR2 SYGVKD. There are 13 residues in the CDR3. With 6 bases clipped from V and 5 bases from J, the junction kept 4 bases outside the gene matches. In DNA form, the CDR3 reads TGTGCCATCAGAGGGACAGACGACAATGAGCAGTTCTTC. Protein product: CAIRGTDDNEQFF.

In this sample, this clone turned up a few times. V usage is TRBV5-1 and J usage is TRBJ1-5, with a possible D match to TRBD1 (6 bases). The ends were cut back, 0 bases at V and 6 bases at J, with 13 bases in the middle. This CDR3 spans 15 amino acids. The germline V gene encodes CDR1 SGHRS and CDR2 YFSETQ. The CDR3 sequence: CASSLDAGVGQPQHF. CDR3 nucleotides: TGCGCCAGCAGCTTGGACGCAGGGGTTGGTCAGCCCCAGCATTTT.

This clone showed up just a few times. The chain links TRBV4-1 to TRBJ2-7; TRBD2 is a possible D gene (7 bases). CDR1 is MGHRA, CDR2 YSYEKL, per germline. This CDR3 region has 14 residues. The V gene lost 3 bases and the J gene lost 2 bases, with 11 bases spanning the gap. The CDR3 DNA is TGCGCCAGCAGCCAGGGGGGGGCCCCCTACGAGCAGTACTTC. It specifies CASSQGGAPYEQYF.

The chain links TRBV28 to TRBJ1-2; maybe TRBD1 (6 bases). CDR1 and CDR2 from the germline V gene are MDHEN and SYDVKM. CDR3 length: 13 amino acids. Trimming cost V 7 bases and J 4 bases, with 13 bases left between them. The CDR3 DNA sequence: TGTGCCAGCAATACAGGGATGGCCTATGGCTACACCTTC. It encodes CASNTGMAYGYTF.

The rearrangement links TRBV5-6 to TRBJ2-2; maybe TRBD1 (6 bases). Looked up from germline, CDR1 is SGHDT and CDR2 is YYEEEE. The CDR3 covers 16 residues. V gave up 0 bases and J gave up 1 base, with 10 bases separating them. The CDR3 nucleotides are TGTGCCAGCAGCTTGGCCATAGGGGGGAACACCGGGGAGCTGTTTTTT. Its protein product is CASSLAIGGNTGELFF.

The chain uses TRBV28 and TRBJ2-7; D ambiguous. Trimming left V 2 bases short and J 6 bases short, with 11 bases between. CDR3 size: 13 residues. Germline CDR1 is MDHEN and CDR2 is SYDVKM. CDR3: CASSLGQPGEQYF. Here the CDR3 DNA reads TGTGCCAGCAGTTTAGGGCAGCCTGGCGAGCAGTACTTC.

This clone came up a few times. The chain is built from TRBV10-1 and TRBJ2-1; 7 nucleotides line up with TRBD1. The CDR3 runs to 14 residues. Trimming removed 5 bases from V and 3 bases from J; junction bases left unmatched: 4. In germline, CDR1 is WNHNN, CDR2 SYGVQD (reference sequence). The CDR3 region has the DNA TGCGCCAGCAGTCCAGGGGGTTTCTACAATGAGCAGTTCTTC. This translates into CASSPGGFYNEQFF.